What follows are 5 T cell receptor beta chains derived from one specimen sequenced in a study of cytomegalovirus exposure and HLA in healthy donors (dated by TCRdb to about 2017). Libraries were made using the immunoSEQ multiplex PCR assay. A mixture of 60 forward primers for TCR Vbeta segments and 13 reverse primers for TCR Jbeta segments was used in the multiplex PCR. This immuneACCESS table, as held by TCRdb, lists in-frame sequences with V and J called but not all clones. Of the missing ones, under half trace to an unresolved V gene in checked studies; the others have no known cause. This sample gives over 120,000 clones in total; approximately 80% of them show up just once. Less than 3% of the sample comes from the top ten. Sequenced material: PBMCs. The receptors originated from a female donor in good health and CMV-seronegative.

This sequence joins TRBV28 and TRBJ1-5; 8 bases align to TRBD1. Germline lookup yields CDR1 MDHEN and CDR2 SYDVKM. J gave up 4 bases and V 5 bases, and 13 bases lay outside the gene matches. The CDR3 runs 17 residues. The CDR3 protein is CASSPSAAGGWNQPQHF. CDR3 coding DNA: TGTGCCAGCAGTCCCTCGGCAGCAGGGGGCTGGAATCAGCCCCAGCATTTT.

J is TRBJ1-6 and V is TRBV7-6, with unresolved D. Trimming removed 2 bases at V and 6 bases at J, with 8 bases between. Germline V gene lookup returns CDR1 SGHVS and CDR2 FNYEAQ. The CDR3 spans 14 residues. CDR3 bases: TGTGCCAGCAGCTTAATAGAGGGTAATTCACCCCTCCACTTT. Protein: CASSLIEGNSPLHF.

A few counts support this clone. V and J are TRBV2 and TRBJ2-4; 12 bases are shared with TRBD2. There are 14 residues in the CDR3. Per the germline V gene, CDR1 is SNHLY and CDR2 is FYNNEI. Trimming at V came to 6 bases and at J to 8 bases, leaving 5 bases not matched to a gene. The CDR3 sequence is CASRGLAGRDIQYF. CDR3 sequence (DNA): TGTGCCAGCAGAGGACTAGCGGGAAGGGACATTCAGTACTTC.

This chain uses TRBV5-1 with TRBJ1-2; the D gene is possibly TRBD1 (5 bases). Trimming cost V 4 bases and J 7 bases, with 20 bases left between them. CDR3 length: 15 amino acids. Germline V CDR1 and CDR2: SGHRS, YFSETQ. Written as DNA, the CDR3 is TGCGCCAGCAGCCCCGTAATGTGGGGCAAGGGTGGCTACACCTTC. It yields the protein CASSPVMWGKGGYTF.

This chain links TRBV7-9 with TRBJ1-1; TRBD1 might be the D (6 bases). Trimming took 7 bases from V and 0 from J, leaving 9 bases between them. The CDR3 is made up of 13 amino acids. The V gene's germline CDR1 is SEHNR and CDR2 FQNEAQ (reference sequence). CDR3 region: CASTRGMNTEAFF. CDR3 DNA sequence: TGTGCCAGCACAAGGGGGATGAACACTGAAGCTTTCTTT.